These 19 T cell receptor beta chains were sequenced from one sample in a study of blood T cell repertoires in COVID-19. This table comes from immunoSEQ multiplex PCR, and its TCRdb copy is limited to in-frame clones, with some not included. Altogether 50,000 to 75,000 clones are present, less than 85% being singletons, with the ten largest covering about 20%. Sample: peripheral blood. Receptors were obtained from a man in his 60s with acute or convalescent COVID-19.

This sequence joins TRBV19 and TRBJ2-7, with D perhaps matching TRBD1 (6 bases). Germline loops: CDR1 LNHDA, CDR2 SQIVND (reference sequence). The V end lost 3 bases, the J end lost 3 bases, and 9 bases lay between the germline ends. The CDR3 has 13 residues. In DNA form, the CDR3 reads TGTGCCAGTAGTATGAGGGACAACTACGAGCAGTACTTC. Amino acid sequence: CASSMRDNYEQYF.

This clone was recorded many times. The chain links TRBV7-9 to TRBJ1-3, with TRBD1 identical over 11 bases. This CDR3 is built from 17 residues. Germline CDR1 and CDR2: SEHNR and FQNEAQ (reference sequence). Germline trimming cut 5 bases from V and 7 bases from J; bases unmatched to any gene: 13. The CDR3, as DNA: TGTGCCAGCAGCATTGGCGGACAGGGGGCGAAAGGTAACACCATATATTTT. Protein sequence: CASSIGGQGAKGNTIYF. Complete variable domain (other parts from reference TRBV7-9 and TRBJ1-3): DTGVSQNPRHKITKRGQNVTFRCDPISEHNRLYWYRQTLGQGPEFLTYFQNEAQLEKSRLLSDRFSAERPKGSFSTLEIQRTEQGDSAMYLCASSIGGQGAKGNTIYFGEGSWLTVV.

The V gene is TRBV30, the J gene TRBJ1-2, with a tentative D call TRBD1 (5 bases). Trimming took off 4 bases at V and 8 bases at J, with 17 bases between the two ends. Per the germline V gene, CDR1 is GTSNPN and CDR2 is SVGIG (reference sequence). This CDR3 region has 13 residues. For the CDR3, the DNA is TGTGCCTGGACTACCGTGGGACTCTACGGCTACACCTTC. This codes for CAWTTVGLYGYTF. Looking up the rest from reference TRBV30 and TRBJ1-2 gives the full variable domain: SQTIHQWPATLVQPVGSPLSLECTVEGTSNPNLYWYRQAAGRGLQLLFYSVGIGQISSEVPQNLSASRPQDRQFILSSKKLLLSDSGFYLCAWTTVGLYGYTFGSGTRLTVV.

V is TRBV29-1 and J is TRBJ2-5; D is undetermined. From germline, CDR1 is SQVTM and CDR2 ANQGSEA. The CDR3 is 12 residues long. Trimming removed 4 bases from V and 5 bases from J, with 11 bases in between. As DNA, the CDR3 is TGCAGCGTTGGAACGGAGTGGGAGACCCAGTACTTC. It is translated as CSVGTEWETQYF.

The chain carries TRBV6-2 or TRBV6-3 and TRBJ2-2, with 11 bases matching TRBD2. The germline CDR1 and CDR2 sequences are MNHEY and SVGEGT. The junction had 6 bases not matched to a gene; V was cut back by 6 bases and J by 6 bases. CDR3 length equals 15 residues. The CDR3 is CASSIAGGPAGELFF. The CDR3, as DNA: TGTGCCAGCAGCATAGCGGGAGGGCCGGCCGGGGAGCTGTTTTTT.

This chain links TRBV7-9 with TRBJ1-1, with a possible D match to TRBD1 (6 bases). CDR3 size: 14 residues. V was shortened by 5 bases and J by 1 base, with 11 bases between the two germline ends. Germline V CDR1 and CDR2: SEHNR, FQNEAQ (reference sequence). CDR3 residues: CASSPVGQNTEAFF. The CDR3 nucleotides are TGTGCCAGCAGCCCGGTGGGACAGAACACTGAAGCTTTCTTT.

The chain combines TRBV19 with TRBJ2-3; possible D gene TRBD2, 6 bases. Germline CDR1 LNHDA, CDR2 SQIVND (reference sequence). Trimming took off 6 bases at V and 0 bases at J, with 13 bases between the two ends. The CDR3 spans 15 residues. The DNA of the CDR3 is TGTGCCAGTAGAGTATCCCGGGGGAGCACAGATACGCAGTATTTT. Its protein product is CASRVSRGSTDTQYF.

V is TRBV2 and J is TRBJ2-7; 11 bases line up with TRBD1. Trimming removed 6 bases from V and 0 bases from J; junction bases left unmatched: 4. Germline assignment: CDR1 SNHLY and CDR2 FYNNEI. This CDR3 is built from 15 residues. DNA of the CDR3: TGTGCCAGCAGGGACAGGGGGCCCAGCTCCTACGAGCAGTACTTC. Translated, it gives CASRDRGPSSYEQYF.

CDR3 amino acids: CASSHEARQGPNYGYTF. DNA for the CDR3: TGCGCCAGCAGCCACGAGGCCCGACAGGGGCCGAACTATGGCTACACCTTC. The chain combines TRBV4-1 with TRBJ1-2; 8 bases fit TRBD1. V gave up 3 bases and J gave up 2 bases; unmatched junction bases: 11. The CDR3 is made up of 17 amino acids. The germline CDR1 and CDR2 sequences are MGHRA and YSYEKL.

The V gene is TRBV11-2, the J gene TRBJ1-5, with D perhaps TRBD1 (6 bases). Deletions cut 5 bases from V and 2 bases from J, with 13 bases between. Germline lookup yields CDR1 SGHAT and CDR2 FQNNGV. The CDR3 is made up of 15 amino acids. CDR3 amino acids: CASSVLGGGNQPQHF. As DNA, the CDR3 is TGTGCCAGCAGCGTTTTAGGGGGGGGCAATCAGCCCCAGCATTTT. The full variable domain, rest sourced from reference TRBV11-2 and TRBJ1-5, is EAGVAQSPRYKIIEKRQSVAFWCNPISGHATLYWYQQILGQGPKLLIQFQNNGVVDDSQLPKDRFSAERLKGVDSTLKIQPAKLEDSAVYLCASSVLGGGNQPQHFGDGTRLSIL.

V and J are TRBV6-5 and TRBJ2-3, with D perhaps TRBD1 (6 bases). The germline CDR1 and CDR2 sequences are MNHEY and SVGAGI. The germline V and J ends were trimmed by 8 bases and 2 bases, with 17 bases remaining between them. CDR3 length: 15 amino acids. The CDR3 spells CASSRDTVPTDTQYF. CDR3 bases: TGTGCCAGCTCCCGGGACACGGTCCCCACAGATACGCAGTATTTT.

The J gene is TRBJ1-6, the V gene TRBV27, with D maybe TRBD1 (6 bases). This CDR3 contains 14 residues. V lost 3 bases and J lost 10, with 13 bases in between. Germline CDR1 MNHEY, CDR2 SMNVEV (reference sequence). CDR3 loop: CASSLLGGGSPLHF. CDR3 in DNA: TGTGCCAGCAGTTTGTTAGGGGGGGGGTCACCCCTCCACTTT.

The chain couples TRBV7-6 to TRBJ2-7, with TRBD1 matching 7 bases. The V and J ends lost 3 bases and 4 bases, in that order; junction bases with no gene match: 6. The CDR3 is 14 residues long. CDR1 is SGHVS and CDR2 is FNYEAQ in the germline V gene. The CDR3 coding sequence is TGTGCCAGCAGCTTTAGGGACAGCAATTACGAGCAGTACTTC. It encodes CASSFRDSNYEQYF. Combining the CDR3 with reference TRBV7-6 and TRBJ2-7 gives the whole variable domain GAGVSQSPRYKVTKRGQDVALRCDPISGHVSLYWYRQALGQGPEFLTYFNYEAQQDKSGLPNDRFSAERPEGSISTLTIQRTEQRDSAMYRCASSFRDSNYEQYFGPGTRLTVT.

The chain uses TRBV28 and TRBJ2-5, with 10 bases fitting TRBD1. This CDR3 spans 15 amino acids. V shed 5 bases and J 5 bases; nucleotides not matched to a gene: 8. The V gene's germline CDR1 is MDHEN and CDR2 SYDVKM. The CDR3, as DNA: TGTGCCAGCAGTCCCTCGACAGGGGGCATTGAGACCCAGTACTTC. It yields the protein CASSPSTGGIETQYF.

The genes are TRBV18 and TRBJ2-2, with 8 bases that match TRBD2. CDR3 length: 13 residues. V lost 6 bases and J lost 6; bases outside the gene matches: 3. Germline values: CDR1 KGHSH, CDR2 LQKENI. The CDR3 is CASSGTRSGELFF. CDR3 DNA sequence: TGTGCCAGCTCCGGGACTAGGTCCGGGGAGCTGTTTTTT. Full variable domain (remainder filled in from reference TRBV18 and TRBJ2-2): NAGVMQNPRHLVRRRGQEARLRCSPMKGHSHVYWYRQLPEEGLKFMVYLQKENIIDESGMPKERFSAEFPKEGPSILRIQQVVRGDSAAYFCASSGTRSGELFFGEGSRLTVL.

The CDR3 DNA reads TGTGCCAGCAGCTTAGGCCAGGGGACCTACGAGCAGTACTTC. Protein: CASSLGQGTYEQYF. This chain uses TRBV11-2 with TRBJ2-7; weak D call: TRBD1 (6 bases). In germline, CDR1 is SGHAT, CDR2 FQNNGV. V was trimmed by 1 base and J by 2 bases, leaving 9 bases between them. The CDR3 is made up of 14 amino acids.

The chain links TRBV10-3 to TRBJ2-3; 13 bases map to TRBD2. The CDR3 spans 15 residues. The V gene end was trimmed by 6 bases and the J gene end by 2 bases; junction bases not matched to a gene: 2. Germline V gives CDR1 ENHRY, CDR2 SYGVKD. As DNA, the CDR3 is TGTGCCATCAGGGGACTAGCGGGGCCCACAGATACGCAGTATTTT. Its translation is CAIRGLAGPTDTQYF.

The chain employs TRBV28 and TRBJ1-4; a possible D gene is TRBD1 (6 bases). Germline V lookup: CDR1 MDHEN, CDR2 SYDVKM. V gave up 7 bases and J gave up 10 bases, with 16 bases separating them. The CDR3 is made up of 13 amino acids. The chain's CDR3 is CASIGGHEVKLFF. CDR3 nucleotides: TGTGCCAGCATTGGGGGACATGAGGTAAAACTGTTTTTT. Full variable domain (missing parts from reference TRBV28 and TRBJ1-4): DVKVTQSSRYLVKRTGEKVFLECVQDMDHENMFWYRQDPGLGLRLIYFSYDVKMKEKGDIPEGYSVSREKKERFSLILESASTNQTSMYLCASIGGHEVKLFFGSGTQLSVL.

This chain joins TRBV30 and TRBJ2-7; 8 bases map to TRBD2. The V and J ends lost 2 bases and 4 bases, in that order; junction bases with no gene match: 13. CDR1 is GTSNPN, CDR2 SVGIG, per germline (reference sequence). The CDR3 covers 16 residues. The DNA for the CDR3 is TGTGCCTGGAGTCCACCTCGGGGGGGCTGGAATTACGAGCAGTACTTC. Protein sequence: CAWSPPRGGWNYEQYF.